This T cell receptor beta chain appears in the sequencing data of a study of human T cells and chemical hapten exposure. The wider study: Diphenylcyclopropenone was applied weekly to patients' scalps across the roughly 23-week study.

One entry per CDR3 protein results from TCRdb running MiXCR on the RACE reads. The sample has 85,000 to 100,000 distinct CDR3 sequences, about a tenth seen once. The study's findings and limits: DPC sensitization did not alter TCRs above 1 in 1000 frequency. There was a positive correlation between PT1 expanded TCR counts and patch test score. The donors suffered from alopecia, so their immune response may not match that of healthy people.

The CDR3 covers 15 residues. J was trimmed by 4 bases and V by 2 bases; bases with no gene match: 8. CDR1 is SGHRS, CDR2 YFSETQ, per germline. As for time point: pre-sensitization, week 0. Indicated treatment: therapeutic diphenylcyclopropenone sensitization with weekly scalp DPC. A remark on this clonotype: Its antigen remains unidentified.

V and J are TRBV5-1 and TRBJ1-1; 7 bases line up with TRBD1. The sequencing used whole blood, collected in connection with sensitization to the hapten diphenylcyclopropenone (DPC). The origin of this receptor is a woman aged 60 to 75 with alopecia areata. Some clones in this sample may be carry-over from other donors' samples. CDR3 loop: CASSLSQGQGTEAFF. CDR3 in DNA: TGCGCCAGCAGCTTATCACAGGGGCAGGGCACTGAAGCTTTCTTT. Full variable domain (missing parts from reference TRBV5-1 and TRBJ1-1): KAGVTQTPRYLIKTRGQQVTLSCSPISGHRSVSWYQQTPGQGLQFLFEYFSETQRNKGNFPGRFSGRQFSNSRSEMNVSTLELGDSALYLCASSLSQGQGTEAFFGQGTRLTVV.